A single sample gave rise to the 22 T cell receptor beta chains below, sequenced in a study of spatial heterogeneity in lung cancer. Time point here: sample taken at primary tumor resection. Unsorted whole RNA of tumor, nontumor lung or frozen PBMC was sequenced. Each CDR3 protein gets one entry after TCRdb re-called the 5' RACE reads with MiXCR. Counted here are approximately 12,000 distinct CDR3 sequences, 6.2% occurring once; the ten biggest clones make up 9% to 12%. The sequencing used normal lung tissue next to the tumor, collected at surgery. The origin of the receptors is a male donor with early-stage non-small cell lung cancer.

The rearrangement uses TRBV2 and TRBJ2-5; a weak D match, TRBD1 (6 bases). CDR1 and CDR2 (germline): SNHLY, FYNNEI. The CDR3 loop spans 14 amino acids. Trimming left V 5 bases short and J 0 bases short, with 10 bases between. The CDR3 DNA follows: TGTGCCAGCAGTCGAACAGGGAACCAAGAGACCCAGTACTTC. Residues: CASSRTGNQETQYF.

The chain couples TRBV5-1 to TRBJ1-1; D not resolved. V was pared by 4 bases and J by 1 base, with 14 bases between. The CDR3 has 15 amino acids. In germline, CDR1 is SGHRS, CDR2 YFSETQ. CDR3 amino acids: CASSLSAGWNTEAFF. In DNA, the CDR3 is TGCGCCAGCAGCCTATCTGCGGGCTGGAACACTGAAGCTTTCTTT.

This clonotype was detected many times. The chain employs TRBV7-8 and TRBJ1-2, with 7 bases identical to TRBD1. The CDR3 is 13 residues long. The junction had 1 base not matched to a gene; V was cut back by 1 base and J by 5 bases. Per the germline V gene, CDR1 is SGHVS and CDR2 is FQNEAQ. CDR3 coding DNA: TGTGCCAGCAGCTTAGGGGGACAGTATGGCTACACCTTC. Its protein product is CASSLGGQYGYTF.

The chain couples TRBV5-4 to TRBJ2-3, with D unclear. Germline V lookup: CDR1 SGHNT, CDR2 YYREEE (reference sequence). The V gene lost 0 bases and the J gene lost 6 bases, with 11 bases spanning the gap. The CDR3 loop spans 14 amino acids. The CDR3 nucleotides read TGTGCCAGCAGCTTGGGGTCCCAGGCGGATACGCAGTATTTT. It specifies CASSLGSQADTQYF.

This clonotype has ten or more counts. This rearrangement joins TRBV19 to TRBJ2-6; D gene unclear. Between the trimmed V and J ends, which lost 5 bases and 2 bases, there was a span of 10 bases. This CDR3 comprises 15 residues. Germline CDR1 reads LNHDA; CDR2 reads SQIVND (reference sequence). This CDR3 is CASSPINPGANVLTF. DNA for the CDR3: TGTGCCAGTAGTCCCATTAACCCTGGGGCCAACGTCCTGACTTTC. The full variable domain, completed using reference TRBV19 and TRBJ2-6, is DGGITQSPKYLFRKEGQNVTLSCEQNLNHDAMYWYRQDPGQGLRLIYYSQIVNDFQKGDIAEGYSVSREKKESFPLTVTSAQKNPTAFYLCASSPINPGANVLTFGAGSRLTVL.

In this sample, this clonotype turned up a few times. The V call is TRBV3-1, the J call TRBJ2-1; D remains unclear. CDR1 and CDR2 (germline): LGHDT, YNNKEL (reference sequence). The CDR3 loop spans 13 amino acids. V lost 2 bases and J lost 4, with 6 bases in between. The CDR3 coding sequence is TGTGCCAGCAGCCAATTTCAATACAATGAGCAGTTCTTC. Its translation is CASSQFQYNEQFF.

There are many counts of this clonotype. This CDR3 is CASSHAGVAGATGELFF. Written as DNA, the CDR3 is TGTGCCAGCAGCCACGCCGGGGTAGCGGGAGCCACCGGGGAGCTGTTTTTT. The V and J genes are TRBV9 and TRBJ2-2, with 9 positions matching TRBD2. Germline values: CDR1 SGDLS, CDR2 YYNGEE. This CDR3 contains 17 residues. V lost 4 bases and J lost 4; bases outside the gene matches: 11.

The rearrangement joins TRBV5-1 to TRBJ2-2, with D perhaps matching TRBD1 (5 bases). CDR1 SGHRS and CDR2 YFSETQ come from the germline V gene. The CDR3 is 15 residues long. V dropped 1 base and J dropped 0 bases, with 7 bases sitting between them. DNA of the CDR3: TGCGCCAGCAGCTTGATGACAGCGAACACCGGGGAGCTGTTTTTT. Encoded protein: CASSLMTANTGELFF.

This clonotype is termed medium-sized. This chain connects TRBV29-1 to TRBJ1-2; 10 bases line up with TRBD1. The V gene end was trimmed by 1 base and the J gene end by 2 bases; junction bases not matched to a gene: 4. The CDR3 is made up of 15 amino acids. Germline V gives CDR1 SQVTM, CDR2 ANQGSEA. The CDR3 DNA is TGCAGCGTTGAAGGACCGGGACAGGGGAACTATGGCTACACCTTC. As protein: CSVEGPGQGNYGYTF.

The CDR3 region is CASSQRYGAGYGYTF. CDR3 coding DNA: TGCGCCAGCAGCCAGAGGTACGGGGCCGGGTATGGCTACACCTTC. This chain connects TRBV4-3 to TRBJ1-2; a weak D match, TRBD1 (5 bases). Between the trimmed V and J ends, which lost 3 bases and 5 bases, there was a span of 16 bases. This CDR3 region has 15 residues. Germline assignment: CDR1 LGHNA and CDR2 YSLEER.

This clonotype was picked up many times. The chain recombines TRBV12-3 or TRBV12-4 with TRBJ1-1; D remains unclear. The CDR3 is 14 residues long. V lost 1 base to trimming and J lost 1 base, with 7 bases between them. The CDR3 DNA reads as TGTGCCAGCAGTTTAGACAGACGGAACACTGAAGCTTTCTTT. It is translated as CASSLDRRNTEAFF.

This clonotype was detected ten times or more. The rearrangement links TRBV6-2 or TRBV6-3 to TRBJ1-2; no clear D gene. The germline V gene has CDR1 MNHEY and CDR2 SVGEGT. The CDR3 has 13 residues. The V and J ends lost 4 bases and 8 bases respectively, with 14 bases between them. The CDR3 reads CASSFTGPRGYTF. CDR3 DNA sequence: TGTGCCAGCAGTTTCACCGGACCGCGAGGCTACACCTTC.

CDR3 protein: CASSYKGARGTEAFF. The CDR3 DNA sequence: TGTGCCAGCAGTTACAAGGGGGCGCGGGGAACTGAAGCTTTCTTT. This rearrangement joins TRBV6-6 to TRBJ1-1; 7 bases align to TRBD1. Trimming removed 2 bases from V and 5 bases from J; junction bases left unmatched: 8. CDR1 and CDR2 from the germline V gene are MNHNY and SVGAGI (reference sequence). The CDR3 is made up of 15 amino acids.

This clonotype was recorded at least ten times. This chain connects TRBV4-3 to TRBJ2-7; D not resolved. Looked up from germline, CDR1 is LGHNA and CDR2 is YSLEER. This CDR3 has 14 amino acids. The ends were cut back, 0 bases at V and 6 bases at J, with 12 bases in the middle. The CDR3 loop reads CASSQDLARSEQYF. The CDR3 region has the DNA TGCGCCAGCAGCCAAGATTTGGCTAGGAGCGAGCAGTACTTC.

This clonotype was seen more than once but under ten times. The CDR3 bases are TGTGCCTGGAGTGTCATGCTAGCGGCCTACGAGCAGTACTTC. It is translated as CAWSVMLAAYEQYF. The chain links TRBV30 to TRBJ2-7; 7 positions agree with TRBD2. The CDR3 runs 14 residues. V lost 0 bases to trimming and J lost 2 bases; unmatched junction nucleotides: 4. Germline V gene data show CDR1 as GTSNPN and CDR2 as SVGIG (reference sequence).

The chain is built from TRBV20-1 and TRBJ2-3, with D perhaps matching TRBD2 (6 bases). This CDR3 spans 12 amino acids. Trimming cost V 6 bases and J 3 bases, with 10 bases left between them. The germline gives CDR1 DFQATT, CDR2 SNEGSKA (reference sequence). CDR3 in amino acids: CSAVGGTDTQYF. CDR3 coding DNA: TGCAGTGCCGTGGGAGGAACAGATACGCAGTATTTT.

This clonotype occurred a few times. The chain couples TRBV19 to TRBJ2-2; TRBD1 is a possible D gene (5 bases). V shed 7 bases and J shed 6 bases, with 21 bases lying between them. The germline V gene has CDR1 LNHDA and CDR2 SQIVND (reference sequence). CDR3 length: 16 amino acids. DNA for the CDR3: TGTGCCAGTACCCAGGACATACCCGATCCCCCCGGGGAGCTGTTTTTT. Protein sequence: CASTQDIPDPPGELFF.

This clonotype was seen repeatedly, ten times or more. This chain's CDR3 is CSVPGTLTDTQYF. The DNA of the CDR3 is TGCAGCGTTCCAGGGACACTCACAGATACGCAGTATTTT. The rearrangement uses TRBV29-1 and TRBJ2-3, with a possible D match to TRBD1 (6 bases). The germline V and J ends were trimmed by 5 bases and 2 bases, with 11 bases remaining between them. The CDR3 runs 13 residues. CDR1 is SQVTM, CDR2 ANQGSEA, per germline.

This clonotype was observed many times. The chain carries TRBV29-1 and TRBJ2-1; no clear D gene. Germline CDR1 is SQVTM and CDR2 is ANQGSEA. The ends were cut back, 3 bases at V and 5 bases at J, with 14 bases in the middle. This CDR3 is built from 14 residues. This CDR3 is CSVENVGIHNEQFF. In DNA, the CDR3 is TGCAGCGTTGAGAATGTGGGTATCCACAATGAGCAGTTCTTC.

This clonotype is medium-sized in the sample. The CDR3 is CASGTGDTQYF. DNA for the CDR3: TGTGCCAGCGGGACGGGGGATACGCAGTATTTT. This chain connects TRBV3-1 to TRBJ2-3, with D possibly being TRBD1 or TRBD2 (5 bases each). Trimming cost V 8 bases and J 6 bases, with 9 bases left between them. The V gene's germline CDR1 is LGHDT and CDR2 YNNKEL (reference sequence). This CDR3 region has 11 residues.

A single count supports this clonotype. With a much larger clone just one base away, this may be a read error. The CDR3: CASSPGGMSNEQFF. In nucleotides, the CDR3 is TGTGCCAGCAGCCCCGGGGGGATGTCCAATGAGCAGTTCTTC. This rearrangement joins TRBV7-8 to TRBJ2-1; 7 nucleotides line up with TRBD2. The CDR3 runs to 14 residues. Germline CDR1 SGHVS, CDR2 FQNEAQ. V gave up 5 bases and J gave up 6 bases; unmatched junction bases: 7.

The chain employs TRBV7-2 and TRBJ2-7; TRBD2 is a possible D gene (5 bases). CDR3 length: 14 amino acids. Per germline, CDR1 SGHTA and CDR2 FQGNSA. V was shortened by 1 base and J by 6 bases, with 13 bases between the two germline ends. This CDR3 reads CASSLGPLEGEQYF. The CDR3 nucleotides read TGTGCCAGCAGCTTAGGGCCCCTCGAGGGCGAGCAGTACTTC.